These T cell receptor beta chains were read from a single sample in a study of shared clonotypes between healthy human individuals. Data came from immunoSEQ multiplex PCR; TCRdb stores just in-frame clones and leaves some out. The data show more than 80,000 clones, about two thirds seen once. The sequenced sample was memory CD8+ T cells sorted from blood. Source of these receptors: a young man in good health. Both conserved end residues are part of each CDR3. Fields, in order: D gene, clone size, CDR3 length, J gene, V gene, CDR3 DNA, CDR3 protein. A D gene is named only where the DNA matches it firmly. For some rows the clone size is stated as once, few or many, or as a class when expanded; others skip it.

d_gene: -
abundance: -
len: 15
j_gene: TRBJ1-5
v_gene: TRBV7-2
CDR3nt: TGTGCCAGCAGCTTAGAGCAGGGCAGGGGTCAGCCCCAGCATTTT
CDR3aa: CASSLEQGRGQPQHF

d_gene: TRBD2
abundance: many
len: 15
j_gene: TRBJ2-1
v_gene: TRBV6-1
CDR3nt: TGTGCCAGCAGTGAACTAGCGGGAGGGCCGAATGAGCAGTTCTTC
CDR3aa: CASSELAGGPNEQFF

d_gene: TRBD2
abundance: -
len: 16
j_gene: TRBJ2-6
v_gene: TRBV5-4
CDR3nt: TGTGCCAGCAGCCCTCTAGCGGGAACTGGGGCCAACGTCCTGACTTTC
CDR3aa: CASSPLAGTGANVLTF

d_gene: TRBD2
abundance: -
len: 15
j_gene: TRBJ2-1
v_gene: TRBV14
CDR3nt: TGTGCCAGCAGCCAAGATAGCGGGAGTTACAATGAGCAGTTCTTC
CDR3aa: CASSQDSGSYNEQFF

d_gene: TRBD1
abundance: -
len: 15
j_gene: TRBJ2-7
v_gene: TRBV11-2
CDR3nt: TGTGCCAGCAGCTCCGACAGGGCGAGCTCCTACGAGCAGTACTTC
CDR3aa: CASSSDRASSYEQYF

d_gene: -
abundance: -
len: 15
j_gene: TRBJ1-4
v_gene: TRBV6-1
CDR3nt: TGTGCCAGCAGTGAACTTTCGGGGGGTAATGAAAAACTGTTTTTT
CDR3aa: CASSELSGGNEKLFF

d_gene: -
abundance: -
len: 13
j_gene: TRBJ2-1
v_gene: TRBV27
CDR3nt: TGTGCCAGCAGTTTTTACCGCTTCGGTGAGCAGTTCTTC
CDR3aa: CASSFYRFGEQFF

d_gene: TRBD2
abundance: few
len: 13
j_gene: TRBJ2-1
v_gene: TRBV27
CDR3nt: TGTGCCAGCAGTAGCGGGAGGGTCTATGAGCAGTTCTTC
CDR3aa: CASSSGRVYEQFF

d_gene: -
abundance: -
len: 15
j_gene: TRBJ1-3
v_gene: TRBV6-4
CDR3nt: TGTGCCAGCCTCGGGGGCTCGACAGCTGGAAACACCATATATTTT
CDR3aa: CASLGGSTAGNTIYF

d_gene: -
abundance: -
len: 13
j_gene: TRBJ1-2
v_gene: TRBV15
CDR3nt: TGTGCCACCAGCAGAGTTAAGGGGAGCGGCTACACCTTC
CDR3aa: CATSRVKGSGYTF

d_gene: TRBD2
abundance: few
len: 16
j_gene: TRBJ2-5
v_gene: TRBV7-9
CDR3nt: TGTGCCGTTCAACCGACCGTAGCGGGAGTAGTTGAGACCCAGTACTTC
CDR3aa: CAVQPTVAGVVETQYF

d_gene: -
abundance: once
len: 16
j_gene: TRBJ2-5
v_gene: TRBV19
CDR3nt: TGTGCCAGTAGTATAGACGCGATAGGTGTTTTGGAGACCCAGTACTTC
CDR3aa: CASSIDAIGVLETQYF

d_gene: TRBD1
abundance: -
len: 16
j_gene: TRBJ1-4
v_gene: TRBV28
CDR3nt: TGTGCCAGCAGCTCGGACAGGGGAACCATGACGGAAAAACTGTTTTTT
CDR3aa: CASSSDRGTMTEKLFF

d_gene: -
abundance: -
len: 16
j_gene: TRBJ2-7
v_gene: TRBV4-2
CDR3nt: TGTGCCAGCAGCCAAGACGGACAGCCGTCCACCTACGAGCAGTACTTC
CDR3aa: CASSQDGQPSTYEQYF

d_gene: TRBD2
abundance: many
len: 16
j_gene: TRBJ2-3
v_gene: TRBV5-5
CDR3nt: TGTGCCAGCAGCTACTTAGCGGGAGACGGAGCAGATACGCAGTATTTT
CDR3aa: CASSYLAGDGADTQYF

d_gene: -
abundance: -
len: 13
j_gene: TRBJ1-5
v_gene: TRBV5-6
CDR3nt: TGTGCCAGCAGCTTGAGGGGAATGGGGCCCCAGCATTTT
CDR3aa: CASSLRGMGPQHF